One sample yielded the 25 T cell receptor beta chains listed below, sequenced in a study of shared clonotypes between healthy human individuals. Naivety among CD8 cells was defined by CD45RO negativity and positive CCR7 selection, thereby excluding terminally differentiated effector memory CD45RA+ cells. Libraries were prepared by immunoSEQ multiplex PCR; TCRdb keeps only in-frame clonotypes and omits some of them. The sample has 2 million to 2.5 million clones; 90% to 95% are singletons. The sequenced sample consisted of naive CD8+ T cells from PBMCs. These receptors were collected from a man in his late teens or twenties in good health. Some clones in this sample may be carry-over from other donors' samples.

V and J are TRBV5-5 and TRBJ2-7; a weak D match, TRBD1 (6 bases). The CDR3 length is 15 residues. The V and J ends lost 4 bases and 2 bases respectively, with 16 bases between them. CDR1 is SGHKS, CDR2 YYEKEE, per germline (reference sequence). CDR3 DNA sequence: TGTGCCAGCAGCCCCATCGGGACATATGCCTACGAGCAGTACTTC. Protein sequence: CASSPIGTYAYEQYF.

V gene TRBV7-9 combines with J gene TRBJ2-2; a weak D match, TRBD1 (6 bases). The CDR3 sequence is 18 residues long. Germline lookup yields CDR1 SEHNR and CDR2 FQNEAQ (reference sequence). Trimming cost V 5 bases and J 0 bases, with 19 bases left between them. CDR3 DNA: TGTGCCAGCAGCCCACCCCCGGACAGACTCGCGAACACCGGGGAGCTGTTTTTT. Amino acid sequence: CASSPPPDRLANTGELFF.

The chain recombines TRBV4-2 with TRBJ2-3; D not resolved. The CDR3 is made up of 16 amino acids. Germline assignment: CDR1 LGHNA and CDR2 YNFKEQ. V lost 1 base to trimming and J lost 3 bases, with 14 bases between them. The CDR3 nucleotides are TGTGCCAGCAGCCAAGCCCTATCGCCTAGAACAGATACGCAGTATTTT. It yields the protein CASSQALSPRTDTQYF.

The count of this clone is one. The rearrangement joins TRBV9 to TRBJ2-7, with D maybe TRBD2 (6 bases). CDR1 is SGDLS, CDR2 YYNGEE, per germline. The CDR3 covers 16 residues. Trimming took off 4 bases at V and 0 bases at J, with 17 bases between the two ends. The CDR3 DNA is TGTGCCAGCAGCCCCACTGGGGGGTTTCGCTCCTACGAGCAGTACTTC. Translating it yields CASSPTGGFRSYEQYF.

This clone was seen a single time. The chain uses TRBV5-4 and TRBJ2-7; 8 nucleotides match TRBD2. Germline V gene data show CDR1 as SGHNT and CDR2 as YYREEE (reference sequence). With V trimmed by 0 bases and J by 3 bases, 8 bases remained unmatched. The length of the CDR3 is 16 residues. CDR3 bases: TGTGCCAGCAGCTTGGTGTCGGGAGGGCCCGGCTACGAGCAGTACTTC. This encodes CASSLVSGGPGYEQYF.

The CDR3 sequence is CASSQNRAVTANTIYF. As DNA, the CDR3 is TGTGCCAGCAGCCAGAACAGGGCTGTAACTGCAAACACCATATATTTT. The rearrangement uses TRBV7-9 and TRBJ1-3; perhaps TRBD1 as D (6 bases). The CDR3 is made up of 16 amino acids. Per germline, CDR1 SEHNR and CDR2 FQNEAQ (reference sequence). V shed 5 bases and J shed 6 bases, with 20 bases lying between them.

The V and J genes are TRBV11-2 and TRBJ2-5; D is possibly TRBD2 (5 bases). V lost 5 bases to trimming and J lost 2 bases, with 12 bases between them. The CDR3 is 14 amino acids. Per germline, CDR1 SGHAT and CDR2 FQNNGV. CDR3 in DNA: TGTGCCAGCAGCGGACTGAAGGAGCAAGAGACCCAGTACTTC. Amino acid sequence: CASSGLKEQETQYF.

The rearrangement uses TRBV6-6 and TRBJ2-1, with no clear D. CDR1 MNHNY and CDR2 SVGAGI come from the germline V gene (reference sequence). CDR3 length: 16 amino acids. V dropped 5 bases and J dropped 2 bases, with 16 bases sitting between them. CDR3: CASSTGPSGTYNEQFF. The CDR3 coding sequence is TGTGCCAGCAGTACCGGACCCTCCGGCACCTACAATGAGCAGTTCTTC.

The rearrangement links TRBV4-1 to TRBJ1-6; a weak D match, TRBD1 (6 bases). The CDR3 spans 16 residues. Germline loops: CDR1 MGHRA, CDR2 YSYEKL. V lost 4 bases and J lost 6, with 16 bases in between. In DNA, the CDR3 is TGCGCCAGCAGCCGGAAGGGGGACACCATTAATTCACCCCTCCACTTT. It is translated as CASSRKGDTINSPLHF.

The CDR3 sequence: CASRGGQNTGELFF. The CDR3 nucleotides read TGTGCCAGCAGGGGGGGTCAGAACACCGGGGAGCTGTTTTTT. The V call is TRBV27, the J call TRBJ2-2; weak D call: TRBD2 (6 bases). Trimming shortened V by 6 bases and J by 1 base, and 9 bases separated the two germline ends. The CDR3 totals 14 residues. CDR1 MNHEY and CDR2 SMNVEV come from the germline V gene (reference sequence).

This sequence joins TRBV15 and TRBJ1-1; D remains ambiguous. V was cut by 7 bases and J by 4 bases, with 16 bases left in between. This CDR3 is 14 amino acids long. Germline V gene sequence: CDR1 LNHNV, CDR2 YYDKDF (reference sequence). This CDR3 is CATNQRLAGTEAFF. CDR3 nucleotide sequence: TGTGCCACCAACCAAAGGTTGGCTGGCACTGAAGCTTTCTTT.

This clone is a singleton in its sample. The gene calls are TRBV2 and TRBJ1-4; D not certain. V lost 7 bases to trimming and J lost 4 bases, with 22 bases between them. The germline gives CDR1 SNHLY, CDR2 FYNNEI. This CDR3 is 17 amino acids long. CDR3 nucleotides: TGTGCCAGCATCCCCTCGGTAGGGCTATACAATAATGAAAAACTGTTTTTT. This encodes CASIPSVGLYNNEKLFF.

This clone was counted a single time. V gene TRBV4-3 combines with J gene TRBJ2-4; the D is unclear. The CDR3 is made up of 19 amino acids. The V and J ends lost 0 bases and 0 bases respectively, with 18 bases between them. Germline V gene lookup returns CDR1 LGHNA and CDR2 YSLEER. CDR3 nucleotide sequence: TGCGCCAGCAGCCAAGAAGGCCCTCTACGGAGTCTAGCCAAAAACATTCAGTACTTC. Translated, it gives CASSQEGPLRSLAKNIQYF.

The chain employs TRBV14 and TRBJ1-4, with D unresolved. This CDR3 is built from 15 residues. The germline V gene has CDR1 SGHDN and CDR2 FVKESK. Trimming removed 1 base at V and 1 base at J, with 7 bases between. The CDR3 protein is CASSQVWGTNEKLFF. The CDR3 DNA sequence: TGTGCCAGCAGCCAAGTTTGGGGAACTAATGAAAAACTGTTTTTT.

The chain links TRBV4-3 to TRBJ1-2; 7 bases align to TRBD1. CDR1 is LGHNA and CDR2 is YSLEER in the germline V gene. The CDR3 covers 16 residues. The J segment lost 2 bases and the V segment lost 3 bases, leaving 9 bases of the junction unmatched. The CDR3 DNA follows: TGCGCCAGCAGCCAGGACTTGGACAGGATCAACTATGGCTACACCTTC. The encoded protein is CASSQDLDRINYGYTF.

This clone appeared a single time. In DNA form, the CDR3 reads TGTGCCAGCAGGGTAGACGGCACCTTTAATGAAAAACTGTTTTTT. Translating it yields CASRVDGTFNEKLFF. The chain combines TRBV6-1 with TRBJ1-4; D not resolved. Trimming stripped 6 bases from V and 4 bases from J, with 15 bases between. CDR3 length: 15 amino acids. CDR1 is MNHNS, CDR2 SASEGT, per germline.

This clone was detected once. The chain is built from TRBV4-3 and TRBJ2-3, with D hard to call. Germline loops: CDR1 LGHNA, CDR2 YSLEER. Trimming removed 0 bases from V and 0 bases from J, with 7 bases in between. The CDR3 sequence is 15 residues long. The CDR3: CASSQDQVSTDTQYF. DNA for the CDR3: TGCGCCAGCAGCCAAGATCAAGTTAGCACAGATACGCAGTATTTT.

The CDR3 loop is CASSPRLAGDQETQYF. The CDR3 DNA reads as TGTGCCAGCAGTCCCCGACTAGCGGGCGACCAAGAGACCCAGTACTTC. The rearrangement links TRBV27 to TRBJ2-5; 10 bases are a match to TRBD2. V trimming: 5 bases; J trimming: 0 bases; junction bases outside the gene matches: 6. The CDR3 covers 16 residues. Germline assignment: CDR1 MNHEY and CDR2 SMNVEV (reference sequence).

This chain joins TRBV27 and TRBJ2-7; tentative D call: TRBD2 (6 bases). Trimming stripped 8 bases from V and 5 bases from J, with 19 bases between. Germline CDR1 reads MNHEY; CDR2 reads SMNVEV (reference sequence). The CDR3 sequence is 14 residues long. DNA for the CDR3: TGTGCCAGCGCGGACGGGACTTCCCCCCACGAGCAGTACTTC. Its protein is CASADGTSPHEQYF.

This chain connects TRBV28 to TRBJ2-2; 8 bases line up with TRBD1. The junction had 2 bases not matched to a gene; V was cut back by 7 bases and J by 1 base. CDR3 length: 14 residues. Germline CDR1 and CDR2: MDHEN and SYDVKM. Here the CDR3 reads CASTGTGNTGELFF. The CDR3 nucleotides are TGTGCCAGCACCGGGACAGGGAACACCGGGGAGCTGTTTTTT.

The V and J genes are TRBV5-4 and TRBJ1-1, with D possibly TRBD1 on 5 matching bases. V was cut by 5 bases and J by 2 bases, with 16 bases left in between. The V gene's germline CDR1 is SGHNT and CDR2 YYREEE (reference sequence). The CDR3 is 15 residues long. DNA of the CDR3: TGTGCCAGCAGGATGGGGCCCGTGATAAACACTGAAGCTTTCTTT. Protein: CASRMGPVINTEAFF.

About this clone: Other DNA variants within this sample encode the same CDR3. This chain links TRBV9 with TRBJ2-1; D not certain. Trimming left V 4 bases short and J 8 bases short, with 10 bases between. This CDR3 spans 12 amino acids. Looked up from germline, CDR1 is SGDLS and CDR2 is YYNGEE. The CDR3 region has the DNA TGTGCCAGCAGCCCCCCCTCATATGAGCAGTTCTTC. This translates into CASSPPSYEQFF.

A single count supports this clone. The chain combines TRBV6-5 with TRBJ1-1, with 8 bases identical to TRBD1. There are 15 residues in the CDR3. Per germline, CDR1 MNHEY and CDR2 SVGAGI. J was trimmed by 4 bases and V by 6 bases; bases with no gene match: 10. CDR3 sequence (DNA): TGTGCCAGCAGCCAGGACAGGGTTGGGGGCACTGAAGCTTTCTTT. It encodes CASSQDRVGGTEAFF.

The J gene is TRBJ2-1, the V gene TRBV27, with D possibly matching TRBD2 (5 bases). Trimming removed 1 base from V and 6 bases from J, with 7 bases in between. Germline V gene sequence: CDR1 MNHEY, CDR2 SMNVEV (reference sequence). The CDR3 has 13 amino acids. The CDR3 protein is CASSLLATNEQFF. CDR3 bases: TGTGCCAGCAGTTTATTAGCGACCAATGAGCAGTTCTTC.

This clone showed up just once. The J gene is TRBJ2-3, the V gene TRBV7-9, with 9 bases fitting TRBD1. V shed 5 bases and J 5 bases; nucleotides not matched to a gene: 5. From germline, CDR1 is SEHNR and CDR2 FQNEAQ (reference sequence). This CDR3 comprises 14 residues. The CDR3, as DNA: TGTGCCAGCAGCCGACAGGGGGAGGTAGATACGCAGTATTTT. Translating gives CASSRQGEVDTQYF.